The present TCR beta chain was sequenced within a study of T cell changes during pregnancy in multiple sclerosis (dated by TCRdb to between 2018 and 2020). As for the study more broadly: The study looked at changes in the T cell repertoire across pregnancy in women with multiple sclerosis.

The junction carries 12 bases between V and J, which are trimmed by 3 bases and 0 bases respectively. Reading from cysteine to phenylalanine, the CDR3 counts 15 amino acids. The DNA shown is the 45-base CDR3, in frame from base 1. The germline V gene (reference sequence) gives CDR1 as SGHNT and CDR2 as YYREEE. Preparation of the library involved the immunoSEQ multiplex PCR assay. TCRdb's version of the immuneACCESS table is confined to in-frame rearrangements and falls short of the full clone set. An unresolved V gene accounts for under half of the shortfall where checked; the remainder is of unknown origin. The sample table shows roughly 53,000 clones, and over 80% are seen once. The biggest ten clones account for just over 0.65% of the sample. About this clone itself: Its antigen is currently not known. It has no much larger one-base neighbor in the sample; base qualities were not kept.

The V gene is TRBV5-4 and the J gene is TRBJ2-5; tentative D gene TRBD1, with 5 bases matching. The sequence was obtained from a female donor with multiple sclerosis, enrolled in a pregnancy study. Material: CD4+ T cells from peripheral blood mononuclear cells, obtained in the third trimester of pregnancy. The CDR3 here reads CASSSMTEYQETQYF. The DNA is TGTGCCAGCAGCTCGATGACAGAGTACCAAGAGACCCAGTACTTC.